This is a list of T cell receptor beta chains from one sample in a study of cytotoxic CD8 clonotypes in ibrutinib-treated CLL. Sequencing was performed with immunoSEQ multiplex PCR; in TCRdb, only in-frame clones are kept and a portion is missing. The sample holds about 140,000 clones, 80% to 95% seen once. The input for sequencing was PBMCs, taken after 12 months of ibrutinib treatment. These receptors all stem from a human donor with chronic lymphocytic leukemia. The CDR3 runs from the conserved cysteine through the conserved F or W. D genes are given only for firm matches. The size entry is marked missing in some rows and otherwise reads once, few, many or a size class.

D gene: TRBD1; J gene: TRBJ1-5; clone size: -; V gene: TRBV14; CDR3 DNA: TGTGCCAGCAGCCAAGATGGTGGGACAGCTAATCAGCCCCAGCATTTT; CDR3 protein: CASSQDGGTANQPQHF
D gene: TRBD1; J gene: TRBJ1-2; clone size: -; V gene: TRBV7-9; CDR3 DNA: TGTGCCAGCAGCTTAGAAACAGGGGGTGGATATGGCTACACCTTC; CDR3 protein: CASSLETGGGYGYTF
D gene: -; J gene: TRBJ1-5; clone size: -; V gene: TRBV19; CDR3 DNA: TGTGCCAGTAGTATCCGGGGGACGCCCAATCAGCCCCAGCATTTT; CDR3 protein: CASSIRGTPNQPQHF
D gene: -; J gene: TRBJ1-5; clone size: -; V gene: TRBV14; CDR3 DNA: TGTGCCAGCAGCCAATGTTCGGGTATGGGCAATCAGCCCCAGCATTTT; CDR3 protein: CASSQCSGMGNQPQHF
D gene: -; J gene: TRBJ2-7; clone size: -; V gene: TRBV19; CDR3 DNA: TGTGCCAGTAGTATAGATGGACGGTTCTACGAGCAGTACTTC; CDR3 protein: CASSIDGRFYEQYF
D gene: -; J gene: TRBJ2-7; clone size: -; V gene: TRBV28; CDR3 DNA: TGTGCCAGCAGTTTTCGAGACTACGAGCAGTACTTC; CDR3 protein: CASSFRDYEQYF
D gene: TRBD2; J gene: TRBJ2-7; clone size: once; V gene: TRBV6-1; CDR3 DNA: TGTGCCAGCAGTGCACTAGCGGGAGAGGGCTACGAGCAGTACTTC; CDR3 protein: CASSALAGEGYEQYF
D gene: -; J gene: TRBJ1-5; clone size: -; V gene: TRBV6-4; CDR3 DNA: TGTGCCAGCCTGAGGGGTGGGGCTAGCAATCAGCCCCAGCATTTT; CDR3 protein: CASLRGGASNQPQHF
D gene: TRBD2; J gene: TRBJ2-1; clone size: -; V gene: TRBV10-2; CDR3 DNA: TGCGCCAGCAGTGAGCCGGGACTAGACCGGGGCCGGGAGCAGTTCTTC; CDR3 protein: CASSEPGLDRGREQFF
D gene: -; J gene: TRBJ2-7; clone size: -; V gene: TRBV4-3; CDR3 DNA: TGCGCCAGCAGCCAAAGAGCGGGCCCCACCTACGAGCAGTACTTC; CDR3 protein: CASSQRAGPTYEQYF
D gene: TRBD1; J gene: TRBJ2-7; clone size: -; V gene: TRBV27; CDR3 DNA: TGTGCCAGCGTATCCGGGACAGGTTACGAGCAGTACTTC; CDR3 protein: CASVSGTGYEQYF
D gene: -; J gene: TRBJ1-4; clone size: -; V gene: TRBV28; CDR3 DNA: TGTGCCAGCACCGAGGCGGACAGTAATGAAAAACTGTTTTTT; CDR3 protein: CASTEADSNEKLFF
D gene: -; J gene: TRBJ1-1; clone size: -; V gene: TRBV7-2; CDR3 DNA: TGTGCCAGCAGCTCCGGACGGAACACTGAAGCTTTCTTT; CDR3 protein: CASSSGRNTEAFF
D gene: -; J gene: TRBJ1-1; clone size: -; V gene: TRBV18; CDR3 DNA: TGTGCCAGCTCACCCCGGGACACTGAAGCTTTCTTT; CDR3 protein: CASSPRDTEAFF
D gene: -; J gene: TRBJ2-7; clone size: -; V gene: TRBV5-1; CDR3 DNA: TGTGCCAGCAGCTTTGATACGGGAGCGGCCTACGAGCAGTACTTC; CDR3 protein: CASSFDTGAAYEQYF
D gene: -; J gene: TRBJ2-7; clone size: -; V gene: TRBV5-1; CDR3 DNA: TGCGCCAGCAGCTTGGCCTCGACTGTCTACGAGCAGTACTTC; CDR3 protein: CASSLASTVYEQYF
D gene: TRBD1; J gene: TRBJ1-2; clone size: -; V gene: TRBV19; CDR3 DNA: TGTGCCAGTAGTATTGGGACAGGACATGGCTACACCTTC; CDR3 protein: CASSIGTGHGYTF
D gene: TRBD2; J gene: TRBJ2-1; clone size: -; V gene: TRBV27; CDR3 DNA: TGTGCCAGCAGTCCCCCACTAGCGGGAATGGCCCGTGAGCAGTTCTTC; CDR3 protein: CASSPPLAGMAREQFF
D gene: -; J gene: TRBJ2-6; clone size: -; V gene: TRBV27; CDR3 DNA: TGTGCCAGCTGTAAGGTGGCACTCTCTGGGGCCAACGTCCTGACTTTC; CDR3 protein: CASCKVALSGANVLTF
D gene: TRBD1; J gene: TRBJ2-7; clone size: -; V gene: TRBV28; CDR3 DNA: TGTGCCAGCAGTTCACAGGGGGCCTCCTACGAGCAGTACTTC; CDR3 protein: CASSSQGASYEQYF
D gene: -; J gene: TRBJ2-7; clone size: -; V gene: TRBV19; CDR3 DNA: TGTGCCAGTAGTACCGACTACGAGCAGTACTTC; CDR3 protein: CASSTDYEQYF
D gene: -; J gene: TRBJ2-7; clone size: -; V gene: TRBV28; CDR3 DNA: TGTGCCAGCAGTGTCCGGAGGTACGAGCAGTACTTC; CDR3 protein: CASSVRRYEQYF
D gene: TRBD2; J gene: TRBJ2-5; clone size: -; V gene: TRBV27; CDR3 DNA: TGTGCCAGCACCCATAAGGGTAGCGGGGTAATCCAAGAGACCCAGTACTTC; CDR3 protein: CASTHKGSGVIQETQYF
D gene: TRBD1; J gene: TRBJ1-1; clone size: -; V gene: TRBV7-9; CDR3 DNA: TGTGCCAGCAGCTCCGAACAGGGGGGCCCGTCGACTGAAGCTTTCTTT; CDR3 protein: CASSSEQGGPSTEAFF
D gene: -; J gene: TRBJ1-4; clone size: -; V gene: TRBV28; CDR3 DNA: TGTGCCAGCTGGGCCAGGCAGGCTGAAAAACTGTTTTTT; CDR3 protein: CASWARQAEKLFF
D gene: -; J gene: TRBJ2-2; clone size: -; V gene: TRBV7-9; CDR3 DNA: TGTGCCAGCAGCTTACAGGGGAACACCGGGGAGCTGTTTTTT; CDR3 protein: CASSLQGNTGELFF
D gene: -; J gene: TRBJ2-3; clone size: once; V gene: TRBV11-2; CDR3 DNA: TGTGCCAGCAGCTTCAGGGTCAGGTTGGGGTTGGATACGCAGTATTTT; CDR3 protein: CASSFRVRLGLDTQYF
D gene: -; J gene: TRBJ1-1; clone size: -; V gene: TRBV6-5; CDR3 DNA: TGTGCCAGCAGAACACTACGAGAGGCTTTCTTT; CDR3 protein: CASRTLREAFF
D gene: -; J gene: TRBJ2-7; clone size: -; V gene: TRBV2; CDR3 DNA: TGTGCCAGCAGGGAAACCGGGAACCTCTACGAGCAGTACTTC; CDR3 protein: CASRETGNLYEQYF
D gene: TRBD1; J gene: TRBJ1-2; clone size: few; V gene: TRBV6-5; CDR3 DNA: TGTGCCAGCAGTCCCAGGGGGCTCGACTATGGCTACACCTTC; CDR3 protein: CASSPRGLDYGYTF
D gene: -; J gene: TRBJ2-3; clone size: -; V gene: TRBV28; CDR3 DNA: TGTGCCAGCAGTTCGGGCGGTGGAGTAGTATATACGCAGTATTTT; CDR3 protein: CASSSGGGVVYTQYF
D gene: -; J gene: TRBJ1-1; clone size: -; V gene: TRBV6-1; CDR3 DNA: TGTGCCAGCATCGGGTGGATGGTGAACACTGAAGCTTTCTTT; CDR3 protein: CASIGWMVNTEAFF
D gene: -; J gene: TRBJ2-5; clone size: -; V gene: TRBV7-2; CDR3 DNA: TGTGCCAGCAGCACCCGCGGGTCCCAGGGGTTTCTCCAGTACTTC; CDR3 protein: CASSTRGSQGFLQYF
D gene: -; J gene: TRBJ1-1; clone size: -; V gene: TRBV27; CDR3 DNA: TGTGCCAGCAGTTTATCGATTGGCAGGGGAACTGAAGCTTTCTTT; CDR3 protein: CASSLSIGRGTEAFF
D gene: TRBD2; J gene: TRBJ2-7; clone size: -; V gene: TRBV7-2; CDR3 DNA: TGTGCCAGCAGCTCGTTAACTTGGGCGGGAGGAATCCACGAGCAGTACTTC; CDR3 protein: CASSSLTWAGGIHEQYF
D gene: -; J gene: TRBJ2-1; clone size: -; V gene: TRBV7-9; CDR3 DNA: TGTGCCAGCAGCTTACTGGCGAATGAGCAGTTCTTC; CDR3 protein: CASSLLANEQFF
D gene: -; J gene: TRBJ2-7; clone size: once; V gene: TRBV11-2; CDR3 DNA: TGTGCCAGCAGCTTAGGGGGAACCTTTAGCGAGCAGTACTTC; CDR3 protein: CASSLGGTFSEQYF
D gene: -; J gene: TRBJ2-7; clone size: -; V gene: TRBV15; CDR3 DNA: TGTGCCACCAAGAGAGGGGGACCCGCCGACGAGCAGTACTTC; CDR3 protein: CATKRGGPADEQYF
D gene: -; J gene: TRBJ2-7; clone size: -; V gene: TRBV6-6; CDR3 DNA: TGTGCCAGCAGTTACGACAGGCTCGGCGAGCAGTACTTC; CDR3 protein: CASSYDRLGEQYF
D gene: TRBD2; J gene: TRBJ2-7; clone size: -; V gene: TRBV5-1; CDR3 DNA: TGCGCCAGCAGCCAAAGCGGGAGCGAAGGCGAGCAGTACTTC; CDR3 protein: CASSQSGSEGEQYF
D gene: -; J gene: TRBJ2-3; clone size: -; V gene: TRBV5-6; CDR3 DNA: TGTGCCAGCAGGGGGGGCCTCACAGATACGCAGTATTTT; CDR3 protein: CASRGGLTDTQYF
D gene: -; J gene: TRBJ2-4; clone size: -; V gene: TRBV9; CDR3 DNA: TGTGCCAGCAGCCCGGGCCCTCTAGCCAAAAACATTCAGTACTTC; CDR3 protein: CASSPGPLAKNIQYF
D gene: TRBD1; J gene: TRBJ2-5; clone size: once; V gene: TRBV6-5; CDR3 DNA: TGTGCCAGCAGTTACCCCGGACAGGCCGGCCAAGAGACCCAGTACTTC; CDR3 protein: CASSYPGQAGQETQYF
D gene: -; J gene: TRBJ2-7; clone size: -; V gene: TRBV27; CDR3 DNA: TGTGCCAGCAGTTTGCAAGGGACATCCTACGAGCAGTACTTC; CDR3 protein: CASSLQGTSYEQYF
D gene: TRBD2; J gene: TRBJ2-5; clone size: -; V gene: TRBV19; CDR3 DNA: TGTGCCAGTAGTGCTGGGGGGTCGGGTAGCGGGAGTGGCGAGACCCAGTACTTC; CDR3 protein: CASSAGGSGSGSGETQYF
D gene: -; J gene: TRBJ1-2; clone size: -; V gene: TRBV6-5; CDR3 DNA: TGTGCCAGCAGCCAATCTACAGGCAACTATGGCTACACCTTC; CDR3 protein: CASSQSTGNYGYTF
D gene: TRBD2; J gene: TRBJ2-3; clone size: -; V gene: TRBV2; CDR3 DNA: TGTGCCAGGAGGGCCCGTAGCGGGACGGGCCAGGATACGCAGTATTTT; CDR3 protein: CARRARSGTGQDTQYF
D gene: -; J gene: TRBJ1-5; clone size: -; V gene: TRBV20-1; CDR3 DNA: TGCAGTGCTAGGGTCCCTTTTGCCCAGCATTTT; CDR3 protein: CSARVPFAQHF
D gene: -; J gene: TRBJ1-1; clone size: -; V gene: TRBV10-3; CDR3 DNA: TGTGCCATCAGTGGGCTGTTACCTGAAGCTTTCTTT; CDR3 protein: CAISGLLPEAFF
D gene: -; J gene: TRBJ2-1; clone size: -; V gene: TRBV15; CDR3 DNA: TGTGCCACCAGCAGAGATAGGGGCGGGATCTCCTACAATGAGCAGTTCTTC; CDR3 protein: CATSRDRGGISYNEQFF
D gene: TRBD2; J gene: TRBJ2-3; clone size: -; V gene: TRBV9; CDR3 DNA: TGTGCCAGCAGGCGGGAGGGGGCCACAGATACGCAGTATTTT; CDR3 protein: CASRREGATDTQYF
D gene: TRBD2; J gene: TRBJ2-5; clone size: -; V gene: TRBV5-1; CDR3 DNA: TGCGCCAGCTGCCTAAGCGGGGGCTGGGGGGAGACCCAGTACTTC; CDR3 protein: CASCLSGGWGETQYF
D gene: -; J gene: TRBJ1-2; clone size: -; V gene: TRBV6-4; CDR3 DNA: TGTGCCAGCAGTGCCACAGGGTACGCGGTCTATGGCTACACCTTC; CDR3 protein: CASSATGYAVYGYTF